Described below is a single TCR beta chain sequence and its context. The antigen is unknown. The data derive from a study of response to subunit inactivated influenza vaccine. Study-wide findings and caveats: Authors suggested each seasonal flu vaccination may recruit only limited numbers of new T cells.

The J segment lost 4 bases and the V segment lost 1 base, leaving 2 bases of the junction unmatched. This CDR3 is 14 amino acids long. Looked up from germline, CDR1 is DFQATT and CDR2 is SNEGSKA (reference sequence). TCRdb passed the RT-PCR reads through MiXCR, listing each CDR3 protein once. The repertoire holds about 540,000 distinct CDR3 sequences, with less than 15% as singletons. Sample: PBMCs from blood, taken approximately 12 days after vaccination. This TCR derives from a man aged 45-65 years who received an inactivated influenza vaccine. This rearrangement joins TRBV20-1 to TRBJ2-7, with 12 bases that match TRBD2. CDR3 sequence reads: CSARVLAGGYEQYF. The CDR3 bases are TGCAGTGCTAGAGTTCTAGCGGGAGGGTACGAGCAGTACTTC.